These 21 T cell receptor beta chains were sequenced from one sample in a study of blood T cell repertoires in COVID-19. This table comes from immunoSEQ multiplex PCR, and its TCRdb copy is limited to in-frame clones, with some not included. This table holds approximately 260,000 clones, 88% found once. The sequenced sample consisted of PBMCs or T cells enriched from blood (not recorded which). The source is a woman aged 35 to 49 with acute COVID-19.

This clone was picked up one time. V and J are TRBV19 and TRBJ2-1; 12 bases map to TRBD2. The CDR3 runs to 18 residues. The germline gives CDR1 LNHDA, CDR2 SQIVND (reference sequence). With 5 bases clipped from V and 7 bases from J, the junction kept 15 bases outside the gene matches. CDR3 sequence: CASSPPPLAGGPSNEQFF. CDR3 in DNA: TGTGCCAGTAGTCCCCCTCCCCTAGCGGGAGGGCCTTCAAATGAGCAGTTCTTC. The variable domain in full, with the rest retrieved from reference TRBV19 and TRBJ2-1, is DGGITQSPKYLFRKEGQNVTLSCEQNLNHDAMYWYRQDPGQGLRLIYYSQIVNDFQKGDIAEGYSVSREKKESFPLTVTSAQKNPTAFYLCASSPPPLAGGPSNEQFFGPGTRLTVL.

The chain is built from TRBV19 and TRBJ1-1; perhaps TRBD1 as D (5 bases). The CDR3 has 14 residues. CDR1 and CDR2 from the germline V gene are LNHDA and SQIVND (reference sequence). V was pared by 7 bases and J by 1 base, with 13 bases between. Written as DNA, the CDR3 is TGTGCCAGTACCAATCCGGGGGGGAACACTGAAGCTTTCTTT. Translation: CASTNPGGNTEAFF.

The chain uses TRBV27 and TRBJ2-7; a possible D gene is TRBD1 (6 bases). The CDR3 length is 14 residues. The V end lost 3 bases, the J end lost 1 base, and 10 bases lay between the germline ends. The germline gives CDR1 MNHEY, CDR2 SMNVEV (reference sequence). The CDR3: CASSFTDSSYEQYF. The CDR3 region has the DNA TGTGCCAGCAGTTTCACGGACAGTTCCTACGAGCAGTACTTC.

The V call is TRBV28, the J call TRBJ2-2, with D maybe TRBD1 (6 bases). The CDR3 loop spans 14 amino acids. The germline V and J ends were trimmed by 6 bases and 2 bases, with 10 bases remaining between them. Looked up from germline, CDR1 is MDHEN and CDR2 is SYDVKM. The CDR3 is CASSPTGNTGELFF. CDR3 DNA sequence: TGTGCCAGCAGCCCGACAGGAAACACCGGGGAGCTGTTTTTT.

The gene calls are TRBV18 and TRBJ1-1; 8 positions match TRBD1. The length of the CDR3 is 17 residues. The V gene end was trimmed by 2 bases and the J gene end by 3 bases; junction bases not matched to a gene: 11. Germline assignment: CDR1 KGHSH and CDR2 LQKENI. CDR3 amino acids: CASSPKTGGDVYTEAFF. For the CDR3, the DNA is TGTGCCAGCTCACCAAAAACAGGGGGAGATGTCTACACTGAAGCTTTCTTT.

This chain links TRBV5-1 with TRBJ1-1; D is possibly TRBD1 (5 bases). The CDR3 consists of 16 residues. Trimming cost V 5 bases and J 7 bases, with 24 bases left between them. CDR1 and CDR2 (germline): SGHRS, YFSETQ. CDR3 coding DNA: TGCGCCAGCAGGTGGGCCGGGGGGTCCTTGGGTGGTGAAGCTTTCTTT. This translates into CASRWAGGSLGGEAFF.

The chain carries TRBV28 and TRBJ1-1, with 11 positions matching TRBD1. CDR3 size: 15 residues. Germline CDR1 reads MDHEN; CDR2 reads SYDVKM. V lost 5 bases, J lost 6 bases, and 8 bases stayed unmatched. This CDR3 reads CASSPPGQGASEAFF. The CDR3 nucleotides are TGTGCCAGCAGTCCCCCCGGACAGGGGGCATCTGAAGCTTTCTTT.

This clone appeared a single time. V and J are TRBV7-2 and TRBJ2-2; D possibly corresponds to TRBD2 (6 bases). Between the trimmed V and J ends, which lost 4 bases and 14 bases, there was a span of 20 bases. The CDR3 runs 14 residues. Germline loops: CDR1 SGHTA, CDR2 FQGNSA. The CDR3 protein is CASSYIEGGQRLFF. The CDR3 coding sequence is TGTGCCAGCAGCTATATCGAGGGAGGCCAGAGACTGTTTTTT.

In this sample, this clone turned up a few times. CDR3 DNA sequence: TGTGCCAGCAGTTTATCGGACAGTAGTGGCTACACCTTC. It is translated as CASSLSDSSGYTF. V is TRBV28 and J is TRBJ1-2; the D gene is possibly TRBD1 (6 bases). Trimming removed 1 base from V and 7 bases from J, with 10 bases in between. This CDR3 has 13 amino acids. From germline, CDR1 is MDHEN and CDR2 SYDVKM.

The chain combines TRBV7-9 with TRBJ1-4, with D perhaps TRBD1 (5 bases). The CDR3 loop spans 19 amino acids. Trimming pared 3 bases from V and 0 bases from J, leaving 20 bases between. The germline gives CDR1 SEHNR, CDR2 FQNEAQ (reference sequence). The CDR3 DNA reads TGTGCCAGCAGCTTGTCAGGGCTTTCATGGGGTTCAACTAATGAAAAACTGTTTTTT. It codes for CASSLSGLSWGSTNEKLFF. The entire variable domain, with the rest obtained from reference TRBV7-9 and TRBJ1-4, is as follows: DTGVSQNPRHKITKRGQNVTFRCDPISEHNRLYWYRQTLGQGPEFLTYFQNEAQLEKSRLLSDRFSAERPKGSFSTLEIQRTEQGDSAMYLCASSLSGLSWGSTNEKLFFGSGTQLSVL.

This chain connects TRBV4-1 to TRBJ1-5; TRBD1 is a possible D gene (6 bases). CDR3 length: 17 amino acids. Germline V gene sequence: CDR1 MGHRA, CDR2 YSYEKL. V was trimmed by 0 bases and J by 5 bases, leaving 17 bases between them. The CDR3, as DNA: TGCGCCAGCAGCCAAGATTCGTTCGGGCAGGGGCATCAGCCCCAGCATTTT. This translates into CASSQDSFGQGHQPQHF.

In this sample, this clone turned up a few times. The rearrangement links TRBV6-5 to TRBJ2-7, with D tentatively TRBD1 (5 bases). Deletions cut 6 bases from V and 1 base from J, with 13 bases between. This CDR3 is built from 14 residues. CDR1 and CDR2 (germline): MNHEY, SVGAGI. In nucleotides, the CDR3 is TGTGCCAGCAGATTCGACAGCCGGTCCTACGAGCAGTACTTC. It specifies CASRFDSRSYEQYF.

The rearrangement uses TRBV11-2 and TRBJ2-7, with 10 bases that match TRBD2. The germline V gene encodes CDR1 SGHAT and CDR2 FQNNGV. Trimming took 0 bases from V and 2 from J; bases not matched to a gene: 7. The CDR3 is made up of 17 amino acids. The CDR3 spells CASSLDLSGRVPYEQYV. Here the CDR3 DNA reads TGTGCCAGCAGCTTAGATTTAAGCGGGAGGGTCCCCTACGAGCAGTACGTC.

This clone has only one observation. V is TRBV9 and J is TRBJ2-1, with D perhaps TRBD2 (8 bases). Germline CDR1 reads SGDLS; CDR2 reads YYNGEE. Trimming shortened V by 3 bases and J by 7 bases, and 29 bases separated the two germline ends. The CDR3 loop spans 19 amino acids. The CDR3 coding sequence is TGTGCCAGCAGCGATCACCGCAACTTCGGGACTAGGGGGCCAAATGAGCAGTTCTTC. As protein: CASSDHRNFGTRGPNEQFF.

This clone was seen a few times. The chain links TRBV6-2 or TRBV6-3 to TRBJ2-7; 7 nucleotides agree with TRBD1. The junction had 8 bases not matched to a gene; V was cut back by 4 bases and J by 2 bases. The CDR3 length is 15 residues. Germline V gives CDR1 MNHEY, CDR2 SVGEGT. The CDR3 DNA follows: TGTGCCAGCAGTTCTCGACAGGGCGGCACCTACGAGCAGTACTTC. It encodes CASSSRQGGTYEQYF.

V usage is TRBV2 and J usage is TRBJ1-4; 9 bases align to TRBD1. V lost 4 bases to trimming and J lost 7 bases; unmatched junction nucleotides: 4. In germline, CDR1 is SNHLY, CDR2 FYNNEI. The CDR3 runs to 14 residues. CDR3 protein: CASSVQGASEKLFF. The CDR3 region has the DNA TGTGCCAGCAGTGTACAGGGGGCAAGTGAAAAACTGTTTTTT.

Here the CDR3 DNA reads TGTGCCGGCGGCCAGGACAGAGATAGCAATCAGCCCCAGCATTTT. Amino acid sequence: CAGGQDRDSNQPQHF. The chain is built from TRBV28 and TRBJ1-5; D perhaps matches TRBD1 (6 bases). CDR1 and CDR2 from the germline V gene are MDHEN and SYDVKM. This CDR3 is built from 15 residues. The V end lost 11 bases, the J end lost 0 bases, and 17 bases lay between the germline ends.

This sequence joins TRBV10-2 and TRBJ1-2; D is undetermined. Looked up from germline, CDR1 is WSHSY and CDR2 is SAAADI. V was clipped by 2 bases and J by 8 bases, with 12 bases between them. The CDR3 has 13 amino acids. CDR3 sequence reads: CASSEGLPWGYTF. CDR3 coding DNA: TGCGCCAGCAGTGAGGGCTTGCCTTGGGGCTACACCTTC.

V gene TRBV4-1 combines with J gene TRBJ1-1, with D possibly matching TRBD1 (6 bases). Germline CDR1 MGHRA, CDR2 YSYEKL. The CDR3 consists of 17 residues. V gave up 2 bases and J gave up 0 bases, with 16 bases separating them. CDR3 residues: CASSQQALGQMNTEAFF. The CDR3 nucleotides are TGCGCCAGCAGCCAACAAGCACTAGGACAGATGAACACTGAAGCTTTCTTT.

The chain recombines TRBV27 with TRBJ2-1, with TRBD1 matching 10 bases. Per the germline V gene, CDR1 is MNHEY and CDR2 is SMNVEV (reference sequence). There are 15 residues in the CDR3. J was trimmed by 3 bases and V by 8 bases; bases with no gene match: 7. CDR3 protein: CASHKGTGDYNEQFF. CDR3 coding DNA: TGTGCCAGCCATAAAGGGACAGGGGACTACAATGAGCAGTTCTTC.

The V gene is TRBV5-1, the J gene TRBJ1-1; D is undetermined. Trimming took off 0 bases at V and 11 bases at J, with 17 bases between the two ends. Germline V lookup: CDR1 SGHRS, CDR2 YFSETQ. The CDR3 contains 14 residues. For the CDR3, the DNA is TGCGCCAGCAGCTTGGACTTGGGCAGGTCTTACGCTTTCTTT. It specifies CASSLDLGRSYAFF.